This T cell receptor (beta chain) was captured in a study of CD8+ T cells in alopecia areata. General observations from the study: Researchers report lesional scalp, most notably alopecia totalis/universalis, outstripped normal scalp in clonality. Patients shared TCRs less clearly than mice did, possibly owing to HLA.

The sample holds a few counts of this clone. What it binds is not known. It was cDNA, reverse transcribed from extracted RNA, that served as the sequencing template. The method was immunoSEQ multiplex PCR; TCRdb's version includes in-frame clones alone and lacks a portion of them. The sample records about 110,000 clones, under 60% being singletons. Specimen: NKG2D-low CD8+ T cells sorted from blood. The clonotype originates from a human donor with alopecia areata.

CDR3 loop: CASSWRTAYEQYF. DNA for the CDR3: TGCGCCAGCAGCTGGCGGACAGCCTACGAGCAGTACTTC. This chain links TRBV5-1 with TRBJ2-7; D perhaps matches TRBD1 (6 bases). This CDR3 region has 13 residues. Trimming pared 3 bases from V and 2 bases from J, leaving 9 bases between. The germline V gene has CDR1 SGHRS and CDR2 YFSETQ.